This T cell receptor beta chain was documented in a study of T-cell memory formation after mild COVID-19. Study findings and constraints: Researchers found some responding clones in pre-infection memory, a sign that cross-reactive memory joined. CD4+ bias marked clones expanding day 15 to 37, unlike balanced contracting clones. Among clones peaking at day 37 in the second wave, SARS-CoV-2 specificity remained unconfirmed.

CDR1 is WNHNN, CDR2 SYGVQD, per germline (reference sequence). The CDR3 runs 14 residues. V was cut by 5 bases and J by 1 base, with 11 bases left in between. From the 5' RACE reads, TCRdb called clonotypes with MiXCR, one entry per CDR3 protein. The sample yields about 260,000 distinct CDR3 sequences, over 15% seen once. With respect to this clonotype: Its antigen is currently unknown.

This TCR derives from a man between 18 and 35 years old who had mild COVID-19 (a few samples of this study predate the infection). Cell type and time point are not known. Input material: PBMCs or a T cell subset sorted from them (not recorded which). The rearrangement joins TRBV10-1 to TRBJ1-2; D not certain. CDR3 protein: CASSTQTDNYGYTF. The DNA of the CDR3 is TGCGCCAGCAGTACCCAAACAGATAACTATGGCTACACCTTC.